The sample holds many counts of the clone carrying this T cell receptor (beta chain). The sample originates from a study of regulatory T cells in long-lasting Graves disease. The CDR3 has 13 amino acids. V was shortened by 3 bases and J by 2 bases, with 11 bases between the two germline ends. Germline values: CDR1 DFQATT, CDR2 SNEGSKA (reference sequence). Regarding time point: newly diagnosed GD, antithyroid drugs for less than 3 months. Preparation of the TCR library used RNA extracted from PBMCs. The authors built TCR beta libraries using iRepertoire HTBI primers and Arm-PCR of CDR3 regions. From the multiplex PCR reads, TCRdb called clonotypes with MiXCR, one entry per CDR3 protein. The sample consists of roughly 500,000 distinct CDR3 sequences, roughly 12% of them appearing once. These sequences were also reported in another study, on T cells in Graves' hyperthyroidism and ophthalmopathy. From that paper: First-round RT-PCR of the TCR CDR3 relied on the HTBI primer set.

The material sequenced was peripheral blood mononuclear cells (PBMCs), taken at new diagnosis, from a patient treated with antithyroid drugs. The genes are TRBV20-1 and TRBJ2-7, with D perhaps given as TRBD1 or TRBD2 (5 bases each). The sequence came from a young man with Graves disease. CDR3 region: CSASGGDPYEQYF. CDR3 DNA: TGCAGTGCTAGCGGTGGGGACCCCTACGAGCAGTACTTC.